Listed below are T cell receptor beta chains from one sample, sequenced in a study of blood T cell repertoires in COVID-19. Assay: immunoSEQ multiplex PCR; the TCRdb copy retains only in-frame clones and omits some. The sample consists of about 670,000 clones, 70% to 90% of them appearing once. The specimen sequenced was peripheral blood. These TCRs come from a woman younger than 30 with acute or convalescent COVID-19. The CDR3 runs from the conserved cysteine through the conserved F or W.

TRBJ1-2 | TRBV3-1/TRBV3-2 | CASSQDDGFYGYTF
TRBJ2-3 | TRBV6-4 | CASSEASGGRDTQYF
TRBJ1-1 | TRBV3-1/TRBV3-2 | CASSLGTGGFAEAFF
TRBJ1-1 | TRBV19 | CASSISSGVNTEAFF
TRBJ1-4 | TRBV7-2 | CASSISLSEKLFF
TRBJ1-2 | TRBV4-1 | CASSQPRTGLRGYTF
TRBJ1-1 | TRBV7-3 | CASSPAGVVTEAFF
TRBJ2-2 | TRBV29-1 | CSATRSGRRTGELFF
TRBJ1-1 | TRBV20-1 | CSASAGNTEAFF
TRBJ2-7 | TRBV5-4 | CASSSKRGGLGEQYF
TRBJ1-1 | TRBV3-1/TRBV3-2 | CASSQGQGINTEAFF
TRBJ2-2 | TRBV6-4 | CASSDSTSGGIDDGELFF
TRBJ1-2 | TRBV24-1 | CATSDSGTGDGYTF
TRBJ2-6 | TRBV7-3 | CASRGTGSSGANVLTF
TRBJ1-1 | TRBV7-8 | CASSLVQGQNTEAFF
TRBJ1-4 | TRBV5-1 | CASSLDGEKLFF
TRBJ1-5 | TRBV5-5 | CASSPRDSQPQHF
TRBJ2-3 | TRBV5-6 | CASSLRAGGTDTQYF
TRBJ1-2 | TRBV18 | CASSPETGVGYYGYTF
TRBJ1-2 | TRBV5-1 | CASSFDAPWAGYGYTF
TRBJ1-1 | TRBV7-6 | CASSLSAGGAGTEAFF
TRBJ1-2 | TRBV19 | CASRGDPFGGIPYGYTF
TRBJ1-5 | TRBV27 | CASSPGQGPYSNQPQHF
TRBJ2-1 | TRBV7-3 | CASSFSRTGVGNEQFF
TRBJ2-3 | TRBV5-5 | CASSLGAFRGTDTQYF
TRBJ2-1 | TRBV4-2 | CASSQIGQGGDEQFF
TRBJ1-6 | TRBV9 | CASSFDQGGFSLHF
TRBJ1-1 | TRBV2 | CATIGRGMNTEAFF
TRBJ2-7 | TRBV4-3 | CASSPSLQGTGAGYEQYF
TRBJ1-2 | TRBV3-1/TRBV3-2 | CASSHWTGGNYGYTF
TRBJ2-5 | TRBV5-1 | CASSLDGGRQETQYF
TRBJ2-3 | TRBV15 | CATQHPTDTQYF
TRBJ1-3 | TRBV2 | CASSGGHPSGNTIYF
TRBJ2-7 | TRBV6-5 | CASSYGDSSYEQYF
TRBJ2-7 | TRBV29-1 | CSAGRDSSYEQYF
TRBJ1-2 | TRBV10-3 | CAIRTGDFYGYTF
TRBJ1-1 | TRBV9 | CASRPPSRGARTEAFF
TRBJ1-1 | TRBV5-1 | CASSLEAGGVNTEAFF
TRBJ1-3 | TRBV2 | CASSEGRQGANTIYF
TRBJ1-2 | TRBV27 | CASSLTGTGYGYTF
TRBJ1-2 | TRBV5-5 | CASSPQPSAEVYTF
TRBJ2-7 | TRBV13 | CASSLGVSGGSHYEQYF
TRBJ1-2 | TRBV7-8 | CASSPKRTGLNGYTF
TRBJ2-7 | TRBV4-1 | CASSQLNWGGYEQYF
TRBJ1-3 | TRBV3-1/TRBV3-2 | CASGIPRNTIYF
TRBJ2-7 | TRBV28 | CASSPGGATSYEQYF
TRBJ1-1 | TRBV30 | CAWNPGGLGTEAFF
TRBJ1-6 | TRBV28 | CASSLSWRGNSPLHF